What follows are 28 T cell receptor beta chains derived from one specimen sequenced in a study of cytomegalovirus exposure and HLA in healthy donors. Vbeta (60) and Jbeta (13) primers were used in the PCR. Profiling relied on immunoSEQ multiplex PCR, and the TCRdb table lists in-frame clones only, not all of them. The data show around 120,000 clones, with about 70% seen just once and 2.6% held by the top ten. The sequenced sample was PBMCs. These receptors came from a woman aged 55-70 years in good health and CMV-seropositive.

This rearrangement joins TRBV20-1 to TRBJ1-2; TRBD1 agrees at 10 bases. The CDR3 has 11 amino acids. Germline CDR1 is DFQATT and CDR2 is SNEGSKA (reference sequence). The trim removed 5 bases at V and 10 bases at J, leaving 4 bases unmatched. CDR3 DNA sequence: TGCAGTGCTTCTGGGACAGGGGCCTACACCTTC. Protein: CSASGTGAYTF.

This clone was recorded a few times. The genes are TRBV9 and TRBJ2-5; TRBD1 agrees at 9 bases. After removal of 0 bases from V and 5 bases from J, the junction contained 5 bases not matched to a gene. Per germline, CDR1 SGDLS and CDR2 YYNGEE. CDR3 size: 15 residues. This chain's CDR3 is CASSVEGQGSETQYF. The CDR3 DNA follows: TGTGCCAGCAGCGTAGAGGGACAGGGATCGGAGACCCAGTACTTC.

This clone was observed once. V usage is TRBV29-1 and J usage is TRBJ1-2; D remains ambiguous. The CDR3 is 13 residues long. The germline gives CDR1 SQVTM, CDR2 ANQGSEA. V lost 3 bases, J lost 4 bases, and 12 bases lay in between. This chain's CDR3 is CSVEPRLSYGYTF. CDR3 DNA: TGCAGCGTTGAGCCCAGACTCAGCTATGGCTACACCTTC.

V gene TRBV7-3 combines with J gene TRBJ2-1, with 11 bases that match TRBD1. V was clipped by 3 bases and J by 10 bases; unmatched bases: 2. CDR1 and CDR2 from the germline V gene are SGHTA and FQGTGA. This CDR3 comprises 13 residues. CDR3 amino acids: CASSFGTGGEQFF. Written as DNA, the CDR3 is TGTGCCAGCAGCTTCGGGACAGGGGGAGAGCAGTTCTTC.

This clone was picked up a small number of times. The chain couples TRBV2 to TRBJ2-7, with D perhaps TRBD1 (5 bases). Germline V CDR1 and CDR2: SNHLY, FYNNEI. Trimming took off 4 bases at V and 0 bases at J, with 16 bases between the two ends. The CDR3 runs 16 residues. This CDR3 is CASSVQVRTSSYEQYF. DNA of the CDR3: TGTGCCAGCAGTGTTCAGGTACGGACAAGCTCCTACGAGCAGTACTTC.

Concerning this clone itself: With a much larger clone just one base away, this may be a read error. The chain links TRBV5-4 to TRBJ1-2, with 8 nucleotides matching TRBD1. This CDR3 has 13 residues. The germline CDR1 and CDR2 sequences are SGHNT and YYREEE (reference sequence). V was clipped by 4 bases and J by 5 bases; unmatched bases: 4. CDR3 loop: CASSPGTGYGYTF. The CDR3 nucleotides are TGTGCCAGCAGCCCCGGGACAGGTTATGGCTACACCTTC.

The chain carries TRBV6-1 and TRBJ1-5; D may be TRBD1 (5 bases). The CDR3 has 12 residues. Germline CDR1 reads MNHNS; CDR2 reads SASEGT. V was shortened by 8 bases and J by 7 bases, with 12 bases between the two germline ends. The chain's CDR3 is CASRGDGQPQHF. The DNA for the CDR3 is TGTGCCAGCCGGGGGGATGGGCAGCCCCAGCATTTT.

This clone was counted between two and nine times. V and J are TRBV19 and TRBJ1-3, with D unresolved. The V gene lost 10 bases and the J gene lost 0 bases, with 10 bases spanning the gap. The V gene's germline CDR1 is LNHDA and CDR2 SQIVND (reference sequence). This CDR3 is 13 amino acids long. CDR3 sequence reads: CATTTFSGNTIYF. CDR3 nucleotides: TGTGCCACCACAACATTCTCTGGAAACACCATATATTTT. The full variable domain, rest sourced from reference TRBV19 and TRBJ1-3, is DGGITQSPKYLFRKEGQNVTLSCEQNLNHDAMYWYRQDPGQGLRLIYYSQIVNDFQKGDIAEGYSVSREKKESFPLTVTSAQKNPTAFYLCATTTFSGNTIYFGEGSWLTVV.

The chain links TRBV7-8 to TRBJ2-5, with 9 positions matching TRBD2. Trimming cost V 0 bases and J 4 bases; bases outside gene matches: 9. The V gene's germline CDR1 is SGHVS and CDR2 FQNEAQ. The CDR3 is made up of 17 amino acids. The CDR3 DNA sequence: TGTGCCAGCAGCTTAGCGCGGGGGGGGGCGCTGGGAGAGACCCAGTACTTC. It is translated as CASSLARGGALGETQYF.

To note about this clone: A junction boundary mismatches the germline segment, possibly from a read error. J is TRBJ1-1 and V is TRBV7-9, with 10 nucleotides matching TRBD1. The CDR3 is 16 amino acids. Per the germline V gene, CDR1 is SEHNR and CDR2 is FQNEAQ (reference sequence). The CDR3 bases are TGTTCCAGCAGCGCCCCGACAGGGGGCACGGGCACTGAAGCTTTCTTT. Translated: CSSSAPTGGTGTEAFF.

The chain couples TRBV7-6 to TRBJ2-7; 8 nucleotides line up with TRBD1. In germline, CDR1 is SGHVS, CDR2 FNYEAQ. The CDR3 spans 15 residues. The V gene end was trimmed by 6 bases and the J gene end by 1 base; junction bases not matched to a gene: 8. The CDR3 sequence is CASSADRVRSYEQYF. The CDR3 nucleotides are TGTGCCAGCAGTGCGGACAGGGTTCGATCCTACGAGCAGTACTTC.

This clone was counted a few times. Here the CDR3 DNA reads TGTGCCAGCAGCTGGGGCGTGAACACCGGGGAGCTGTTTTTT. Residues: CASSWGVNTGELFF. This chain uses TRBV7-3 with TRBJ2-2, with TRBD1 as a possible D gene (5 bases). Germline loops: CDR1 SGHTA, CDR2 FQGTGA. This CDR3 has 14 amino acids. Trimming shortened V by 4 bases and J by 1 base, and 7 bases separated the two germline ends.

The chain carries TRBV6-1 and TRBJ2-5, with D perhaps TRBD1 (6 bases). V was pared by 8 bases and J by 8 bases, with 24 bases between. The V gene's germline CDR1 is MNHNS and CDR2 SASEGT. The length of the CDR3 is 15 residues. In DNA, the CDR3 is TGTGCCAGCCGTCAAGTAGGACAGCGCGCGCAAACCCAGTACTTC. It translates to CASRQVGQRAQTQYF.

V gene TRBV6-6 combines with J gene TRBJ2-5; no reliable D call. Germline CDR1 and CDR2: MNHNY and SVGAGI (reference sequence). Between the trimmed V and J ends, which lost 9 bases and 2 bases, there was a span of 7 bases. The length of the CDR3 is 11 residues. For the CDR3, the DNA is TGTGCCAGTCAGTGGCAAGAGACCCAGTACTTC. Amino acids: CASQWQETQYF.

The chain recombines TRBV14 with TRBJ1-4, with no clear D. Per the germline V gene, CDR1 is SGHDN and CDR2 is FVKESK. CDR3 length: 13 residues. The V gene lost 4 bases and the J gene lost 6 bases, with 9 bases spanning the gap. For the CDR3, the DNA is TGTGCCAGCAGCCGGGCCCTATATGAAAAACTGTTTTTT. This sequence encodes CASSRALYEKLFF.

The V gene is TRBV9, the J gene TRBJ1-1, with 11 bases aligning to TRBD1. The CDR3 length is 14 residues. Germline assignment: CDR1 SGDLS and CDR2 YYNGEE. V was pared by 0 bases and J by 5 bases, with 0 bases of the junction left unmatched. CDR3 sequence reads: CASSVGDRGTEAFF. The CDR3, as DNA: TGTGCCAGCAGCGTAGGGGACAGGGGGACTGAAGCTTTCTTT. The whole variable domain, filled in from reference TRBV9 and TRBJ1-1, reads DSGVTQTPKHLITATGQRVTLRCSPRSGDLSVYWYQQSLDQGLQFLIQYYNGEERAKGNILERFSAQQFPDLHSELNLSSLELGDSALYFCASSVGDRGTEAFFGQGTRLTVV.

For the CDR3, the DNA is TGCGCCAGCAGCCAAGAAGGTCCCGTAGCGGGAGGCACAGATACGCAGTATTTT. Translation gives CASSQEGPVAGGTDTQYF. The rearrangement uses TRBV4-1 and TRBJ2-3; 9 nucleotides agree with TRBD2. Germline V gene lookup returns CDR1 MGHRA and CDR2 YSYEKL. CDR3 length: 18 residues. The V segment lost 0 bases and the J segment 1 base; nucleotides outside the gene matches: 8.

V usage is TRBV6-5 and J usage is TRBJ1-5; a possible D gene is TRBD1 (5 bases). The CDR3 totals 14 residues. Germline CDR1 MNHEY, CDR2 SVGAGI. Between the trimmed V and J ends, which lost 2 bases and 8 bases, there was a span of 13 bases. The CDR3 is CASSYKGSWEPQHF. The DNA of the CDR3 is TGTGCCAGCAGTTACAAGGGGTCCTGGGAGCCCCAGCATTTT.

The chain recombines TRBV7-2 with TRBJ2-7, with a tentative D call TRBD2 (5 bases). Germline loops: CDR1 SGHTA, CDR2 FQGNSA. V was clipped by 4 bases and J by 3 bases, with 13 bases between them. The CDR3 runs 14 residues. This chain's CDR3 is CASSSDYRGYEQYF. CDR3 sequence (DNA): TGTGCCAGCAGCTCCGACTACCGGGGCTACGAGCAGTACTTC. Full variable domain (rest looked up from reference TRBV7-2 and TRBJ2-7): GAGVSQSPSNKVTEKGKDVELRCDPISGHTALYWYRQSLGQGLEFLIYFQGNSAPDKSGLPSDRFSAERTGGSVSTLTIQRTQQEDSAVYLCASSSDYRGYEQYFGPGTRLTVT.

The chain recombines TRBV7-9 with TRBJ1-4; D uncertain. Germline V gives CDR1 SEHNR, CDR2 FQNEAQ (reference sequence). The CDR3 is 11 amino acids. Trimming left V 1 base short and J 12 bases short, with 6 bases between. CDR3 residues: CASSLGGQLFF. Here the CDR3 DNA reads TGTGCCAGCAGCTTAGGAGGGCAACTGTTTTTT.

V and J are TRBV6-6 and TRBJ1-1, with a tentative D call TRBD1 (5 bases). The CDR3 runs 16 residues. The V end lost 5 bases, the J end lost 1 base, and 17 bases lay between the germline ends. Germline-derived CDR1 and CDR2 are MNHNY and SVGAGI (reference sequence). The CDR3: CASSPGGRGGNTEAFF. The CDR3 DNA follows: TGTGCCAGCAGTCCCGGAGGTAGGGGAGGGAACACTGAAGCTTTCTTT.

This chain joins TRBV12-5 and TRBJ1-1, with a possible D match to TRBD1 (6 bases). This CDR3 has 14 amino acids. The germline V gene has CDR1 LGHNT and CDR2 FRNRAP. V lost 5 bases to trimming and J lost 6 bases, with 16 bases between them. The chain's CDR3 is CASGPSGVSAEAFF. In DNA, the CDR3 is TGTGCTAGTGGTCCTTCAGGGGTGAGCGCTGAAGCTTTCTTT.

V gene TRBV30 combines with J gene TRBJ1-6, with D possibly matching TRBD1 (5 bases). Germline V gene lookup returns CDR1 GTSNPN and CDR2 SVGIG (reference sequence). Trimming stripped 2 bases from V and 10 bases from J, with 24 bases between. The CDR3 is made up of 17 amino acids. This CDR3 reads CAWSPSLSGARRSPLHF. CDR3 sequence (DNA): TGTGCCTGGAGTCCCAGCCTGAGTGGGGCGAGGAGATCACCCCTCCACTTT.

The rearrangement links TRBV9 to TRBJ1-6, with D unclear. V lost 0 bases and J lost 2, with 6 bases in between. Germline CDR1 reads SGDLS; CDR2 reads YYNGEE. This CDR3 spans 15 amino acids. The CDR3 sequence is CASSVDSPYNSPLHF. CDR3 coding DNA: TGTGCCAGCAGCGTAGACAGCCCCTATAATTCACCCCTCCACTTT.

Remarks on this clone: Germline is not matched at one junction end, which may reflect a read error. CDR3 nucleotides: TGCGCCAGCAGCCCCTTACCCCTCTCCACAGGAGCGCTCGCGTTC. As protein: CASSPLPLSTGALAF. The chain has TRBV5-1 and TRBJ2-7, with TRBD1 as a possible D gene (5 bases). This CDR3 comprises 15 residues. Germline lookup yields CDR1 SGHRS and CDR2 YFSETQ.

The table lists this clone with a count of one. This sequence joins TRBV15 and TRBJ2-5; 10 nucleotides line up with TRBD1. This CDR3 has 15 amino acids. Per the germline V gene, CDR1 is LNHNV and CDR2 is YYDKDF (reference sequence). The trim removed 8 bases at V and 11 bases at J, leaving 17 bases unmatched. CDR3 sequence: CATRWGGQGSGEQYF. The CDR3 DNA sequence: TGTGCCACCCGTTGGGGGGGACAGGGGTCGGGGGAGCAGTACTTC.

The chain has TRBV14 and TRBJ2-6; no reliable D call. Germline V gene sequence: CDR1 SGHDN, CDR2 FVKESK. Trimming stripped 1 base from V and 2 bases from J, with 9 bases between. The CDR3 is 16 residues long. CDR3 loop: CASSQGARTGANVLTF. CDR3 in DNA: TGTGCCAGCAGCCAAGGAGCGAGAACTGGGGCCAACGTCCTGACTTTC. The whole variable domain, filled in from reference TRBV14 and TRBJ2-6, reads EAGVTQFPSHSVIEKGQTVTLRCDPISGHDNLYWYRRVMGKEIKFLLHFVKESKQDESGMPNNRFLAERTGGTYSTLKVQPAELEDSGVYFCASSQGARTGANVLTFGAGSRLTVL.

V is TRBV7-9 and J is TRBJ1-2; 8 positions match TRBD1. V lost 2 bases and J lost 7; bases outside the gene matches: 9. The CDR3 runs to 15 residues. Germline values: CDR1 SEHNR, CDR2 FQNEAQ (reference sequence). The chain's CDR3 is CASSLLNQGAFGYTF. The CDR3 nucleotides are TGTGCCAGCAGCTTACTCAACCAGGGGGCTTTTGGCTACACCTTC.